This record concerns one TCR beta chain sequence. Its antigen is not identified. Germline V CDR1 and CDR2: SGHRS, YFSETQ. Trimming removed 2 bases at V and 4 bases at J, with 12 bases between. This CDR3 spans 14 amino acids. This sample stems from a study of cytomegalovirus exposure and HLA in healthy donors. The study, taken as a whole, reports: The investigators catalogued 150 to 200 TCR beta chains as cytomegalovirus-associated. In a later analysis, first-cohort TCR clusters were found to tend to co-occur in the 100 to 150 validation repertoires.

Generated by immunoSEQ multiplex PCR, the TCRdb table keeps only in-frame clones and is missing some. The repertoire holds fewer than 250,000 clones, with around 78% as singletons. The source is a woman between 18 and 30 years old in good health and CMV-seronegative. V is TRBV5-1 and J is TRBJ1-1, with D tentatively TRBD1 (5 bases). Source material: PBMCs. Written as DNA, the CDR3 is TGCGCCAGCAGCTTATCCGGGACGGTCACTGAAGCTTTCTTT. It is translated as CASSLSGTVTEAFF.